This T cell receptor beta chain was captured in a study of blood T cell repertoires in COVID-19. The method was immunoSEQ multiplex PCR; TCRdb's version includes in-frame clones alone and lacks a portion of them. The repertoire holds about 260,000 clones, with about 89% as singletons. The length of the CDR3 is 17 residues. Germline trimming cut 1 base from V and 3 bases from J; bases unmatched to any gene: 7. The V gene's germline CDR1 is LGHNA and CDR2 YNFKEQ. The chain carries TRBV4-2 and TRBJ2-2; 8 nucleotides match TRBD2. This receptor was obtained from a woman between 45 and 60 years old with acute or convalescent COVID-19. What was sequenced was peripheral blood. As DNA, the CDR3 is TGTGCCAGCAGCCAAGTTCAAGCGGGAGTCGACACCGGGGAGCTGTTTTTT. It codes for CASSQVQAGVDTGELFF.